This TCR beta chain was observed in a study of cytotoxic CD8 clonotypes in ibrutinib-treated CLL. Study in general: For this cohort, patients were ten to twelve relapsed/refractory and 15 treatment-naive, while under 18 were IGHV unmutated. Samples yielded averages of roughly 250,000 productive templates and around 99,000 productive rearrangements. Points from the study as a whole: The study sampled sustained-remission and progressing patients at different times.

Remarks on this clone: Its target is not known.

Clones were sequenced by immunoSEQ multiplex PCR, and TCRdb holds only the in-frame ones, with some missing. The sample has 30,000 to 40,000 clones, approximately 69% seen once. Germline CDR1 MDHEN, CDR2 SYDVKM. The CDR3 sequence is 17 residues long. The ends were cut back, 5 bases at V and 0 bases at J, with 19 bases in the middle. V and J are TRBV28 and TRBJ1-1; no clear D gene. Sequencing used PBMCs, obtained before ibrutinib treatment. The receptor comes from a human donor with chronic lymphocytic leukemia. The DNA of the CDR3 is TGTGCCAGCAGTACCGCTTCTTTTGGACGTATGAACACTGAAGCTTTCTTT. Translating gives CASSTASFGRMNTEAFF.